One and the same sample provided the 31 T cell receptor beta chains below, sequenced in a study of OX40 agonist ivuxolimab in advanced cancers. Libraries were constructed by the immunoSEQ multiplex PCR assay. In TCRdb, the immuneACCESS table is reduced to in-frame sequences with V and J assigned. These tables do not hold every clone; where another copy was compared, an unresolved V gene accounts for under half, and the others remain unexplained. The sample table lists 95,000 to 100,000 clones, roughly four fifths of them with a count of one. The biggest ten clones account for roughly 1.5% of the sample. The sample was CD4+ or CD8+ T cells sorted from blood, taken in a trial of the OX40 agonist ivuxolimab. The receptors were gathered from an adult with an advanced solid tumor such as melanoma, head and neck, liver or kidney cancer.

The genes are TRBV2 and TRBJ2-1; 14 bases fit TRBD2. With V trimmed by 6 bases and J by 4 bases, 14 bases remained unmatched. The CDR3 is made up of 19 amino acids. CDR1 and CDR2 (germline): SNHLY, FYNNEI. The CDR3 region is CASRGTGLAGGDLYNEQFF. CDR3 DNA: TGTGCCAGCAGAGGAACCGGACTAGCGGGAGGAGATTTATACAATGAGCAGTTCTTC.

In this sample, this clone turned up once. The genes are TRBV10-2 and TRBJ2-7; D remains ambiguous. CDR1 WSHSY and CDR2 SAAADI come from the germline V gene. The germline V and J ends were trimmed by 1 base and 4 bases, with 8 bases remaining between them. This CDR3 spans 13 amino acids. CDR3 sequence (DNA): TGCGCCAGCAGTGAGTTGGGCGTTTACGAGCAGTACTTC. It specifies CASSELGVYEQYF.

As concerns this clone: The germline gene is not matched at one end of the junction; a read error may be the cause. V gene TRBV7-3 combines with J gene TRBJ1-6; a possible D gene is TRBD1 (5 bases). The CDR3 sequence is 13 residues long. CDR1 is SGHTA and CDR2 is FQGTGA in the germline V gene. Written as DNA, the CDR3 is TGTGCCAGCAGCTCGAGGATGGGGGACCCCCCCCACTTT. It specifies CASSSRMGDPPHF. The full variable domain, its missing parts supplied by reference TRBV7-3 and TRBJ1-6, is GAGVSQTPSNKVTEKGKYVELRCDPISGHTALYWYRQSLGQGPEFLIYFQGTGAADDSGLPNDRFFAVRPEGSVSTLKIQRTERGDSAVYLCASSSRMGDPPHFGNGTRLTVT.

This chain links TRBV2 with TRBJ1-2; D call uncertain. Trimming pared 10 bases from V and 7 bases from J, leaving 16 bases between. Looked up from germline, CDR1 is SNHLY and CDR2 is FYNNEI. CDR3 size: 12 residues. The CDR3 nucleotides read TGTGCCATCTCCACCCTCCTGAGTGGCTACACCTTC. The encoded protein is CAISTLLSGYTF.

The chain uses TRBV5-1 and TRBJ2-3, with TRBD2 identical over 7 bases. With V trimmed by 0 bases and J by 4 bases, 5 bases remained unmatched. The CDR3 totals 15 residues. Looked up from germline, CDR1 is SGHRS and CDR2 is YFSETQ. This CDR3 reads CASSLGASGSDTQYF. CDR3 coding DNA: TGCGCCAGCAGCTTGGGGGCTAGCGGTTCAGATACGCAGTATTTT.

V is TRBV6-6 and J is TRBJ2-2; TRBD2 matches 7 bases. Germline CDR1 MNHNY, CDR2 SVGAGI (reference sequence). The CDR3 totals 15 residues. The ends lost 7 bases at V and 4 bases at J; junction bases unmatched: 9. CDR3 in DNA: TGTGCCAGCACCAATCCGGGGGGTGGCACCGGGGAGCTGTTTTTT. Amino acids: CASTNPGGGTGELFF.

This sequence joins TRBV19 and TRBJ2-5, with TRBD1 matching over 7 bases. CDR3 length: 19 amino acids. Germline V gives CDR1 LNHDA, CDR2 SQIVND (reference sequence). The trim removed 4 bases at V and 2 bases at J, leaving 19 bases unmatched. This chain's CDR3 is CASSTTGARRFRKQETQYF. As DNA, the CDR3 is TGTGCCAGTAGTACTACAGGGGCTCGTCGTTTTCGAAAACAAGAGACCCAGTACTTC.

V and J are TRBV7-2 and TRBJ1-1; D is undetermined. The germline V and J ends were trimmed by 0 bases and 7 bases, with 12 bases remaining between them. From germline, CDR1 is SGHTA and CDR2 FQGNSA. This CDR3 comprises 14 residues. The CDR3, as DNA: TGTGCCAGCAGCTTAGCATATGCGGGAGATGAAGCTTTCTTT. Encoded protein: CASSLAYAGDEAFF.

The chain has TRBV28 and TRBJ1-2; D is unclear. Germline-derived CDR1 and CDR2 are MDHEN and SYDVKM. The CDR3 is 16 amino acids. Trimming shortened V by 2 bases and J by 5 bases, and 18 bases separated the two germline ends. CDR3 protein: CASSLDLVRVSYGYTF. In DNA, the CDR3 is TGTGCCAGCAGTTTAGATCTGGTCCGAGTAAGTTATGGCTACACCTTC.

V usage is TRBV2 and J usage is TRBJ1-1; no clear D. Between the trimmed V and J ends, which lost 4 bases and 3 bases, there was a span of 9 bases. The CDR3 extends over 13 amino acids. Per the germline V gene, CDR1 is SNHLY and CDR2 is FYNNEI. The CDR3 sequence: CASSVVGYTEAFF. The CDR3 DNA is TGTGCCAGCAGTGTAGTGGGCTACACTGAAGCTTTCTTT. The full variable domain, in which reference TRBV2 and TRBJ1-1 provide the parts outside the CDR3, is EPEVTQTPSHQVTQMGQEVILRCVPISNHLYFYWYRQILGQKVEFLVSFYNNEISEKSEIFDDQFSVERPDGSNFTLKIRSTKLEDSAMYFCASSVVGYTEAFFGQGTRLTVV.

This chain joins TRBV6-5 and TRBJ2-7; D ambiguous. CDR3 length: 11 residues. Trimming took off 0 bases at V and 10 bases at J, with 7 bases between the two ends. Germline CDR1 and CDR2: MNHEY and SVGAGI. Written as DNA, the CDR3 is TGTGCCAGCAGTTACTCGGGGATACAGTACTTC. Protein sequence: CASSYSGIQYF.

This chain uses TRBV5-1 with TRBJ2-5; 14 positions agree with TRBD2. The CDR3 is 15 amino acids. Germline lookup yields CDR1 SGHRS and CDR2 YFSETQ. V was clipped by 3 bases and J by 6 bases; unmatched bases: 4. The CDR3 region has the DNA TGCGCCAGCAGCTCGGGACTAGCGGGGGTAAAGACCCAGTACTTC. Its translation is CASSSGLAGVKTQYF.

This clone is deemed medium-sized (0.01 to 0.1%). This chain uses TRBV2 with TRBJ2-7; D is possibly TRBD1 or TRBD2 (5 bases each). Trimming removed 7 bases at V and 7 bases at J, with 14 bases between. The CDR3 is made up of 12 amino acids. The germline V gene has CDR1 SNHLY and CDR2 FYNNEI. CDR3 nucleotide sequence: TGTGCCAGCATGTTCGTGAGGGGTGAGCAGTACTTC. Translating it yields CASMFVRGEQYF.

The CDR3 DNA sequence: TGTGCCAGCACCCTCACTAGCTCGGGTGAGCAGTTCTTC. Translating it yields CASTLTSSGEQFF. The chain carries TRBV6-6 and TRBJ2-1; TRBD2 is a possible D gene (6 bases). V lost 7 bases to trimming and J lost 9 bases, with 16 bases between them. This CDR3 spans 13 amino acids. Germline CDR1 is MNHNY and CDR2 is SVGAGI (reference sequence).

CDR3 sequence: CASMQGRGTEAFF. In DNA form, the CDR3 reads TGTGCCAGCATGCAAGGCAGGGGAACTGAAGCTTTCTTT. This rearrangement joins TRBV7-2 to TRBJ1-1; TRBD1 might be the D (6 bases). CDR3 length: 13 amino acids. The V and J ends lost 7 bases and 5 bases respectively, with 14 bases between them. Germline values: CDR1 SGHTA, CDR2 FQGNSA.

The V gene is TRBV7-7, the J gene TRBJ2-1, with a weak D call TRBD1 (6 bases). Trimming removed 3 bases at V and 9 bases at J, with 12 bases between. CDR1 and CDR2 (germline): SSHAT, FNYEAQ (reference sequence). The CDR3 has 13 residues. The CDR3 spells CASSFSAGAEQFF. CDR3 nucleotide sequence: TGTGCCAGCAGCTTTTCTGCAGGGGCTGAGCAGTTCTTC.

The V gene is TRBV7-9, the J gene TRBJ2-7, with D possibly matching TRBD1 (6 bases). The germline CDR1 and CDR2 sequences are SEHNR and FQNEAQ (reference sequence). V lost 2 bases, J lost 4 bases, and 15 bases lay in between. This CDR3 is built from 15 residues. The CDR3 sequence: CASSLSGAVWYEQYF. The DNA of the CDR3 is TGTGCCAGCAGCTTATCAGGGGCCGTTTGGTACGAGCAGTACTTC.

J is TRBJ1-2 and V is TRBV27, with a tentative D call TRBD1 (5 bases). The CDR3 runs to 15 residues. Trimming removed 4 bases at V and 8 bases at J, with 20 bases between. Germline CDR1 reads MNHEY; CDR2 reads SMNVEV (reference sequence). The CDR3 protein is CASSSMGSGGVGYTF. The CDR3 region has the DNA TGTGCCAGCAGTTCTATGGGTTCAGGAGGGGTAGGCTACACCTTC.

The chain carries TRBV7-2 and TRBJ2-5; TRBD2 agrees at 12 bases. Unmatched junction bases numbered 13, after V lost 0 bases and J lost 5 bases. This CDR3 contains 19 residues. Germline V gene lookup returns CDR1 SGHTA and CDR2 FQGNSA. The CDR3, as DNA: TGTGCCAGCAGCTTAGCTCAGCGGCTAGCGGGGGGGCAGGAGGAGACCCAGTACTTC. It yields the protein CASSLAQRLAGGQEETQYF.

Only a few counts were recorded for this clone. The chain combines TRBV9 with TRBJ1-5, with D possibly TRBD1 on 5 matching bases. Germline V gene sequence: CDR1 SGDLS, CDR2 YYNGEE. V lost 4 bases to trimming and J lost 1 base, with 12 bases between them. The CDR3 is made up of 15 amino acids. The CDR3 loop is CASSQGWASNQPQHF. Written as DNA, the CDR3 is TGTGCCAGCAGCCAGGGCTGGGCCAGCAATCAGCCCCAGCATTTT.

This clone showed up just once. The chain carries TRBV5-4 and TRBJ2-3; 9 positions match TRBD2. The junction had 6 bases not matched to a gene; V was cut back by 6 bases and J by 1 base. Germline CDR1 is SGHNT and CDR2 is YYREEE (reference sequence). This CDR3 has 15 amino acids. The CDR3 loop is CASTTRTSGTDTQYF. CDR3 sequence (DNA): TGTGCCAGCACTACTAGGACTAGCGGCACAGATACGCAGTATTTT.

The chain is built from TRBV28 and TRBJ2-1, with 10 bases lining up with TRBD1. The CDR3 contains 15 residues. V dropped 6 bases and J dropped 9; count of bases not matched to a gene: 11. CDR1 MDHEN and CDR2 SYDVKM come from the germline V gene. CDR3 nucleotides: TGTGCCAGCAGCCTGACCGGGACAGGGGTGGGTGAGCAGTTCTTC. This translates into CASSLTGTGVGEQFF.

The rearrangement links TRBV11-2 to TRBJ2-1; TRBD1 might be the D (6 bases). CDR1 and CDR2 (germline): SGHAT, FQNNGV. The germline V and J ends were trimmed by 3 bases and 6 bases, with 21 bases remaining between them. The CDR3 runs 17 residues. The DNA for the CDR3 is TGTGCCAGCAGCTTGAGAATTAGGACCAGGGGCGGCAATGAGCAGTTCTTC. As protein: CASSLRIRTRGGNEQFF.

V usage is TRBV9 and J usage is TRBJ1-2; 8 positions agree with TRBD1. The germline CDR1 and CDR2 sequences are SGDLS and YYNGEE. The CDR3 spans 13 residues. V dropped 4 bases and J dropped 3; count of bases not matched to a gene: 2. The CDR3 coding sequence is TGTGCCAGCAGCAAACAGGGGGACTATGGCTACACCTTC. It is translated as CASSKQGDYGYTF.

J is TRBJ1-3 and V is TRBV19, with 9 positions matching TRBD1. CDR1 LNHDA and CDR2 SQIVND come from the germline V gene (reference sequence). CDR3 length: 16 residues. The J segment lost 0 bases and the V segment lost 5 bases, leaving 5 bases of the junction unmatched. The CDR3 bases are TGTGCCAGTAGTCCCGGGACAGGGAACTCTGGAAACACCATATATTTT. Its translation: CASSPGTGNSGNTIYF.

V and J are TRBV29-1 and TRBJ1-1; 12 bases match TRBD1. After removal of 6 bases from V and 8 bases from J, the junction contained 7 bases not matched to a gene. There are 13 residues in the CDR3. Germline V gives CDR1 SQVTM, CDR2 ANQGSEA. This CDR3 reads CSVRGQGAKEAFF. The CDR3 region has the DNA TGCAGCGTCCGGGGACAGGGGGCCAAAGAAGCTTTCTTT.

The chain is built from TRBV23-1 and TRBJ2-4; 8 positions agree with TRBD2. Being an ORF, TRBV23-1 has a function that is uncertain. Trimming removed 5 bases from V and 0 bases from J; junction bases left unmatched: 9. The CDR3 length is 17 residues. The CDR3 loop reads CASSNSGVSLAKNIQYF. In nucleotides, the CDR3 is TGCGCCAGCAGTAATAGCGGGGTTTCTCTAGCCAAAAACATTCAGTACTTC.

The chain links TRBV28 to TRBJ2-1, with TRBD2 matching over 9 bases. Trimming cost V 5 bases and J 5 bases; bases outside gene matches: 10. Germline CDR1 and CDR2: MDHEN and SYDVKM. The CDR3 covers 16 residues. The CDR3 DNA reads TGTGCCAGCAGTGAAAGTCTAGCGGGGCCTAACAATGAGCAGTTCTTC. Encoded protein: CASSESLAGPNNEQFF.

The V and J genes are TRBV18 and TRBJ1-1, with D uncertain. Germline V gives CDR1 KGHSH, CDR2 LQKENI. The V and J ends lost 0 bases and 1 base respectively, with 12 bases between them. This CDR3 contains 16 residues. The CDR3, as DNA: TGTGCCAGCTCACCACCGATTACGGGGAGGAACACTGAAGCTTTCTTT. Its protein product is CASSPPITGRNTEAFF.

The V call is TRBV5-1, the J call TRBJ2-3; D is perhaps TRBD2 (6 bases). This CDR3 is built from 15 residues. CDR1 and CDR2 from the germline V gene are SGHRS and YFSETQ. V was trimmed by 0 bases and J by 1 base, leaving 9 bases between them. The CDR3 loop is CASSLAGDGTDTQYF. CDR3 DNA sequence: TGCGCCAGCAGCTTGGCGGGAGATGGCACAGATACGCAGTATTTT. The whole variable domain, remainder taken from reference TRBV5-1 and TRBJ2-3, is KAGVTQTPRYLIKTRGQQVTLSCSPISGHRSVSWYQQTPGQGLQFLFEYFSETQRNKGNFPGRFSGRQFSNSRSEMNVSTLELGDSALYLCASSLAGDGTDTQYFGPGTRLTVL.

This chain links TRBV7-2 with TRBJ2-5, with D maybe TRBD1 (5 bases). V was clipped by 5 bases and J by 5 bases, with 18 bases between them. The germline V gene encodes CDR1 SGHTA and CDR2 FQGNSA. This CDR3 has 15 amino acids. CDR3 sequence: CASSPSQGSWETQYF. DNA of the CDR3: TGTGCCAGCAGCCCATCTCAGGGATCTTGGGAGACCCAGTACTTC. Looking up the rest from reference TRBV7-2 and TRBJ2-5 gives the full variable domain: GAGVSQSPSNKVTEKGKDVELRCDPISGHTALYWYRQSLGQGLEFLIYFQGNSAPDKSGLPSDRFSAERTGGSVSTLTIQRTQQEDSAVYLCASSPSQGSWETQYFGPGTRLLVL.